This TCR beta chain derives from a study of T cells expressing NK-cell markers. About the study: Obtained from sorted CD3+CD56+NKG2C+, CD3+CD56+NKG2C- and CD3+CD56-NKG2C+ T cells were the TCR beta repertoires. There were seven HCMV-seropositive donors and one seronegative donor among the eight sequenced.

Production of TCR beta cDNA relied on 5'RACE template switching with UMIs. TCRdb reprocessed the 5' RACE reads; each CDR3 protein has one entry and no DNA is given. The sample has approximately 420,000 distinct CDR3 sequences. The CDR3 has 15 amino acids. The J gene is TRBJ2-4, the V gene TRBV12-3 or TRBV12-4; TCRdb lists TRBD2, though no DNA is available to test this call. The sample consisted of blood T cells: a sorted CD56 or NKG2C T cell subset, CD4+ or CD8+ T cells, or bulk PBMC T cells (not recorded which). The clonotype was recovered from a woman aged 45 to 65 in good health. CDR3 protein: CASRYSGRGPNIQYF.